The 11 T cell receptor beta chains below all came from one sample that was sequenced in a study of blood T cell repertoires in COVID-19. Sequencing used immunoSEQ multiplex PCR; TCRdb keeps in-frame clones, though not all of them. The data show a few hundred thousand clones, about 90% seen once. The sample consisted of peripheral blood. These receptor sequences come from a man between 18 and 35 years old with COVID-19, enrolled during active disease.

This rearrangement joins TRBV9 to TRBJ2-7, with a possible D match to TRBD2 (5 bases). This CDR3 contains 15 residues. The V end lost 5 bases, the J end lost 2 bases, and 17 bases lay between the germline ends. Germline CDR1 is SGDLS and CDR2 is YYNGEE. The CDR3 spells CASSPRKSGAYEQYF. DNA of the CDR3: TGTGCCAGCAGTCCCAGAAAGAGCGGTGCCTACGAGCAGTACTTC. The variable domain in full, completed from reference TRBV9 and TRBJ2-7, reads DSGVTQTPKHLITATGQRVTLRCSPRSGDLSVYWYQQSLDQGLQFLIQYYNGEERAKGNILERFSAQQFPDLHSELNLSSLELGDSALYFCASSPRKSGAYEQYFGPGTRLTVT.

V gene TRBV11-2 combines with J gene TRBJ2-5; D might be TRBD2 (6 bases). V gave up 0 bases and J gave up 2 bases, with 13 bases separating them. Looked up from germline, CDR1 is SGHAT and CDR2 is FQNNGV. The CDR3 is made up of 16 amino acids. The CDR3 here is CASSLEAGNKQETQYF. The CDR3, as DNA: TGTGCCAGCAGCTTAGAGGCGGGAAACAAACAAGAGACCCAGTACTTC.

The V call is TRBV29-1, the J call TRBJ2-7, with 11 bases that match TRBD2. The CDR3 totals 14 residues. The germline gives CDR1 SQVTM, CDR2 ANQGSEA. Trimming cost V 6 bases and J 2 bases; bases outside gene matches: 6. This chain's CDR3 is CSVTPGLAAYEQYF. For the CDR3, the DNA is TGCAGCGTGACACCGGGACTAGCGGCCTACGAGCAGTACTTC.

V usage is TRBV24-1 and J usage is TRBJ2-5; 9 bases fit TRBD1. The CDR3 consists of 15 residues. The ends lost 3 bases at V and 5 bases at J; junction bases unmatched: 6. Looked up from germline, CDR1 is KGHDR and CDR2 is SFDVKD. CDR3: CATSDPTGTGETQYF. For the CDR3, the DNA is TGTGCCACCAGTGATCCGACCGGGACAGGGGAGACCCAGTACTTC.

CDR3 loop: CASSWDGRGEQFF. CDR3 coding DNA: TGTGCCAGCAGCTGGGACGGGAGGGGTGAGCAGTTCTTC. The chain recombines TRBV5-6 with TRBJ2-1, with 8 bases that match TRBD2. Germline CDR1 SGHDT, CDR2 YYEEEE. After removal of 3 bases from V and 9 bases from J, the junction contained 5 bases not matched to a gene. CDR3 length: 13 residues.

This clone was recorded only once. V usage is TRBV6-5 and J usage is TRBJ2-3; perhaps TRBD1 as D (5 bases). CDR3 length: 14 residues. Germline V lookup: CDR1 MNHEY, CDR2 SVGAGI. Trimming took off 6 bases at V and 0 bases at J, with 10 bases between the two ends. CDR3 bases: TGTGCCAGCAGCCGAGACAGAAGCACAGATACGCAGTATTTT. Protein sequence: CASSRDRSTDTQYF.

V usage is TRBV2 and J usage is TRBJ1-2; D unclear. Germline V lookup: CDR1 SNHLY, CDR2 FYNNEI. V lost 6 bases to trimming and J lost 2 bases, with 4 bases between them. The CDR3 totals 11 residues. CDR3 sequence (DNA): TGTGCCAGCAGGGAGAACTATGGCTACACCTTC. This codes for CASRENYGYTF.

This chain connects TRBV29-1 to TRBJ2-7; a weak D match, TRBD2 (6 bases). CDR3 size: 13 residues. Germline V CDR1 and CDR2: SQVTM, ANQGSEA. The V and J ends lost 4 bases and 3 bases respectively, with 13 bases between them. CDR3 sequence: CSVVGAGHYEQYF. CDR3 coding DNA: TGCAGCGTTGTCGGGGCGGGGCACTACGAGCAGTACTTC.

The CDR3 sequence: CASGTSGVYEQYF. In DNA, the CDR3 is TGTGCCAGCGGGACTAGCGGGGTTTACGAGCAGTACTTC. The chain recombines TRBV12-3 or TRBV12-4 with TRBJ2-7, with 13 bases lining up with TRBD2. This CDR3 spans 13 amino acids. V shed 8 bases, J shed 4 bases, and the junction held 2 bases outside the gene matches.

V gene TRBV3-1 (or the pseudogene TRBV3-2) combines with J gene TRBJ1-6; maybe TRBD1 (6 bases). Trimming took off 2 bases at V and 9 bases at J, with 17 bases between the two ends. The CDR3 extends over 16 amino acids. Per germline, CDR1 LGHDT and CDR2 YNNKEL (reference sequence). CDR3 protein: CASSQHGGQVRSPLHF. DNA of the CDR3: TGTGCCAGCAGCCAACATGGGGGCCAAGTTCGTTCACCCCTCCACTTT.

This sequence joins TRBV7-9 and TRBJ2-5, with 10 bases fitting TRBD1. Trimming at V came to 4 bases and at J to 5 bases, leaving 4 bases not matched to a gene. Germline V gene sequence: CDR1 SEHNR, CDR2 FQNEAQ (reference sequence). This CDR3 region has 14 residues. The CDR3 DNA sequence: TGTGCCAGCAGCTCGTGGACAGGGGGGGAGACCCAGTACTTC. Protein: CASSSWTGGETQYF.